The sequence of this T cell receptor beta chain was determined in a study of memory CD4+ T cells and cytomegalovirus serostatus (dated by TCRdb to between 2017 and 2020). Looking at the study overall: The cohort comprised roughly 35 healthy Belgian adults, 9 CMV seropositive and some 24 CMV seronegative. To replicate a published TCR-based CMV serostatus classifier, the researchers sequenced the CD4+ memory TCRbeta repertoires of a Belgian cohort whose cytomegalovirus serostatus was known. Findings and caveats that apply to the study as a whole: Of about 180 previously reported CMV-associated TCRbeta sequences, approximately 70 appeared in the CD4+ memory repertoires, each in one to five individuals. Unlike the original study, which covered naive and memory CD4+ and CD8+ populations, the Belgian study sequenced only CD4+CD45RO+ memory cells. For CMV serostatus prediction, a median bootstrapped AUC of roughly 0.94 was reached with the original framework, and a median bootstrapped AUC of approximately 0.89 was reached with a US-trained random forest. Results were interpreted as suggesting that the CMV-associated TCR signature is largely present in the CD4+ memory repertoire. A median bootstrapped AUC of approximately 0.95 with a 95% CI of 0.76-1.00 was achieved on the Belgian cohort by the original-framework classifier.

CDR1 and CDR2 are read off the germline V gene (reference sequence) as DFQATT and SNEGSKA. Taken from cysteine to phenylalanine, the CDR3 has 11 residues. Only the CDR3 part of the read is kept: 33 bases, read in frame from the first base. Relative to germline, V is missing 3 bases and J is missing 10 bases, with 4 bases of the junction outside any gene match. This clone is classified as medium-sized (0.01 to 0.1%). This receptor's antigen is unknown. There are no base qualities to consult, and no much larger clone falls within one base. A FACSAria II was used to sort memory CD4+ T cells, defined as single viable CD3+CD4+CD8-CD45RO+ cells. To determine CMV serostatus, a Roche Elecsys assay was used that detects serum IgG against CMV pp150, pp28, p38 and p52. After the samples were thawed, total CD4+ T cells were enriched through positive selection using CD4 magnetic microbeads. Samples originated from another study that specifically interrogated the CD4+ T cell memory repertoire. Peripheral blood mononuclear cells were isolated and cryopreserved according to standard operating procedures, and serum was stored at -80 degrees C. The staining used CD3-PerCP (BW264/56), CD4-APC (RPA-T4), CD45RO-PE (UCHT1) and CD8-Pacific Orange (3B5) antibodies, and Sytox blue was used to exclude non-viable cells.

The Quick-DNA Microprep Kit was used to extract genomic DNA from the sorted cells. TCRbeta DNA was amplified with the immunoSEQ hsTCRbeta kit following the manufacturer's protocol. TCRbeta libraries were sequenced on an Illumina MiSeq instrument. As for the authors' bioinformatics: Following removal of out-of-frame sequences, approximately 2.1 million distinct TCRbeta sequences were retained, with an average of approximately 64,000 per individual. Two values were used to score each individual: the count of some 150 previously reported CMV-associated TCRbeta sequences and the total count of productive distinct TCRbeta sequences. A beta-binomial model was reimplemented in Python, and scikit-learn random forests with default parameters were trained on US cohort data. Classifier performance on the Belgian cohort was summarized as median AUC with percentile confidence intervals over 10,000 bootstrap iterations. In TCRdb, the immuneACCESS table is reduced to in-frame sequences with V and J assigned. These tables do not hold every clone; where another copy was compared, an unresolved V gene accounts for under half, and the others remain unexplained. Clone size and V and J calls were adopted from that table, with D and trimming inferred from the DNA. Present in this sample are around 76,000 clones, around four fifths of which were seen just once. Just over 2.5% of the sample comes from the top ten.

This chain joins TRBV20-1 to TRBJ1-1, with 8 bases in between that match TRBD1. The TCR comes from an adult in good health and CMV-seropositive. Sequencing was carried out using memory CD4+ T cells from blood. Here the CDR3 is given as CSASGQGGAFF. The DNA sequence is TGCAGTGCTAGCGGACAGGGAGGAGCTTTCTTT.